Described below is a single T cell receptor (beta chain) sequence and its context. This specimen belongs to a study of blood T cells in healthy people across ages. Overall study: Template switching retrieved approximately one barcoded beta molecule for each two T cells.

Alongside a J-beta primer mix, a sample-barcoded 5' primer served in a second PCR lasting about 7 to 11 cycles. TCRdb reprocessed the 5' RACE reads with MiXCR, giving one entry per CDR3 protein. Altogether 1.5 million to 2 million distinct CDR3 sequences are present, roughly 50% being singletons, with the ten largest covering roughly 2.1%. Germline CDR1 DFQATT, CDR2 SNEGSKA (reference sequence). V was clipped by 5 bases and J by 1 base; unmatched bases: 4. The CDR3 sequence is 14 residues long. Sequencing input: blood. This receptor was identified in a middle-aged woman in good health. This chain links TRBV20-1 with TRBJ1-1; TRBD1 agrees at 10 bases. The CDR3: CSAPRTGGNTEAFF. In DNA, the CDR3 is TGCAGTGCTCCACGGACAGGGGGGAACACTGAAGCTTTCTTT.